This TCR beta chain was documented in a study of shared clonotypes between healthy human individuals. Naive CD8 populations comprised CD45RO-negative cells positively selected for CCR7, excluding terminally differentiated effector memory CD45RA+ cells. Notes on the study in general: It was the few donors that limited the genetic and exposure-history diversity represented.

Only in-frame clones appear in the TCRdb table, and some are missing; sequencing was by immunoSEQ multiplex PCR. Here the sample spans 450,000 to 700,000 clones, 95% to 96% being singletons. V shed 2 bases, J shed 2 bases, and the junction held 6 bases outside the gene matches. Germline lookup yields CDR1 PRHDT and CDR2 FYEKMQ (reference sequence). The CDR3 contains 15 residues. In the case of this clone: What it recognizes is unknown.

Sequencing input: naive CD8+ T cells sorted from blood. The source of this sequence is a woman in her 30s in good health. The chain has TRBV13 and TRBJ2-7; TRBD2 matches at 7 bases. The CDR3 here is CASSLLAGVTYEQYF. In DNA form, the CDR3 reads TGTGCCAGCAGCTTACTGGCGGGAGTCACCTACGAGCAGTACTTC.